This T cell receptor beta chain derives from a study of cytomegalovirus exposure and HLA in healthy donors. Study in general: From donors who were HLA-typed, an early data release held 70 million to 90 million unique TCRs. Whole-study findings and limits: An assumption of roughly uniform sequencing depth across donors underlay the presence/absence analyses.

About this clone itself: Its antigen is still unknown.

The PCR made use of 60 Vbeta and 13 Jbeta primers. TCRdb's copy holds only in-frame clones and misses some; the assay was immunoSEQ multiplex PCR. Here the sample spans 100,000 or so clones, around 75% being singletons. Germline assignment: CDR1 SGHDN and CDR2 FVKESK. V lost 0 bases and J 0 bases, leaving 15 bases between the germline ends. CDR3 size: 18 residues. The specimen was PBMCs. V is TRBV14 and J is TRBJ2-1, with a tentative D call TRBD2 (6 bases). The source of this sequence is a young man in good health and CMV-seronegative. CDR3 sequence reads: CASSQDSGVTSSYNEQFF. The CDR3 nucleotides read TGTGCCAGCAGCCAAGATTCGGGGGTTACAAGCTCCTACAATGAGCAGTTCTTC.